This T cell receptor (beta chain) is drawn from a study of cytomegalovirus exposure and HLA in healthy donors. Turning to this clone: The antigen is undetermined.

V lost 0 bases, J lost 10 bases, and 13 bases stayed unmatched. The CDR3 length is 15 residues. Germline V gene sequence: CDR1 GTSNPN, CDR2 SVGIG (reference sequence). In the PCR, 60 Vbeta and 13 Jbeta primers were used. Measured with immunoSEQ multiplex PCR; TCRdb has only the in-frame clones, and not every one. In the table there are around 200,000 clones, over 70% of which are singletons. General study points: Reportedly, TCR beta sequences accurately predicted HLA-A and HLA-B alleles in most subjects. By HLA locus, TCR association rates varied in a later analysis, with DRB1 showing the most and HLA-C the fewest. Some V segments (TRBV6-2 and TRBV6-3 among them) were excluded as indistinguishable.

While unrecorded immune exposures were likely, the donors were nominally healthy when sampled. The material sequenced was PBMCs. The receptor was isolated from a woman younger than 30 in good health and CMV-seronegative. J is TRBJ2-7 and V is TRBV30; 9 bases agree with TRBD1. CDR3 loop: CAWSVSPGTGRFQYF. The CDR3 nucleotides are TGTGCCTGGAGTGTATCTCCCGGGACAGGGAGGTTTCAGTACTTC.